These T cell receptor beta chains were read from a single sample in a study of shared clonotypes between healthy human individuals. Sequenced by immunoSEQ multiplex PCR; TCRdb stores in-frame clones only, minus some. The table shows hundreds of thousands of clones, with approximately 92% occurring only once. Sequencing was done on a sample of naive CD8+ T cells sorted from blood. Every receptor here comes from a man aged 30 to 39 in good health. Each CDR3 is given with its conserved first and last residue. The D gene is left open where the match is weak. Expanded clones are given a class, and other clones once, few, many or no size at all.

d_gene,j_gene,v_gene,abundance,CDR3nt,CDR3aa
.,TRBJ2-1,TRBV28,.,TGTGCCAGCAGGACAGACTCGAGCTCCTACAATGAGCAGTTCTTC,CASRTDSSSYNEQFF
TRBD2,TRBJ2-1,TRBV9,once,TGTGCCAGCAGCGAGACTAGCGGGCCCTCTCATGAGCAGTTCTTC,CASSETSGPSHEQFF
.,TRBJ1-4,TRBV27,once,TGTGCCAGCAGTACCCGGGACACAAATGAAAAACTGTTTTTT,CASSTRDTNEKLFF
TRBD1,TRBJ2-1,TRBV7-2,once,TGTGCCAGCAGCCCTTCTGGGACAGGGGTCAATGAGCAGTTCTTC,CASSPSGTGVNEQFF
TRBD2,TRBJ2-1,TRBV23-1,.,TGCGCCAGCAGTCAATCGCCGACTAGCGGGAGCCCAGACAGCTCCTACAATGAGCAGTTCTTC,CASSQSPTSGSPDSSYNEQFF
TRBD2,TRBJ2-7,TRBV10-3,.,TGTGCCATCTCGGAAGCCGGGACTAGTACCTACGAGCAGTACTTC,CAISEAGTSTYEQYF
TRBD1,TRBJ2-7,TRBV7-9,few,TGTGCCAGCGCGACACTCCGCGACAGGGGTTACTACGAGCAGTACTTC,CASATLRDRGYYEQYF
.,TRBJ2-1,TRBV7-9,.,TGTGCCAGCAGCTTAGTCGATGAGCAGTTCTTC,CASSLVDEQFF
TRBD1,TRBJ2-3,TRBV27,.,TGTGCCAGCACCGATCCGACAGGGCGGATAGATACGCAGTATTTT,CASTDPTGRIDTQYF
.,TRBJ2-5,TRBV15,.,TGTGCCACCAGCAGAGATCCCATGGACGAAGAGACCCAGTACTTC,CATSRDPMDEETQYF
TRBD2,TRBJ2-1,TRBV7-3,.,TGTGCCAGCAGCTTGGGGACTAGCTGGAACAATGAGCAGTTCTTC,CASSLGTSWNNEQFF
.,TRBJ2-2,TRBV10-1,.,TGCGCCAGCAGTGAGTCGGTAGTTCCCGGGGAGCTGTTTTTT,CASSESVVPGELFF
.,TRBJ1-5,TRBV7-9,.,TGTGCCAGCAGCTATCCCGGGGATAGCAATCAGCCCCAGCATTTT,CASSYPGDSNQPQHF
TRBD2,TRBJ2-7,TRBV5-1,once,TGCGCCAGCAGCGGCGGACTAGCGGGGTTTTCCTACGAGCAGTACTTC,CASSGGLAGFSYEQYF
TRBD1,TRBJ1-1,TRBV18,.,TGTGCCAGCTCGCCCTTCGGGACAGCGATGAACACTGAAGCTTTCTTT,CASSPFGTAMNTEAFF
TRBD1,TRBJ2-3,TRBV9,.,TGTGCCAGCAGCACGCGGGACAGGGGAGACACAGATACGCAGTATTTT,CASSTRDRGDTDTQYF
.,TRBJ2-1,TRBV15,.,TGTGCCACCGGCCGTGATGAGCAGTTCTTC,CATGRDEQFF
TRBD2,TRBJ2-7,TRBV7-8,.,TGTGCCAGCAGCGCTAGACTAGCGGATACCTACGAGCAGTACTTC,CASSARLADTYEQYF
.,TRBJ2-7,TRBV9,.,TGTGCCAGCAGCGCGGGTGGAGGGGACGAGCAGTACTTC,CASSAGGGDEQYF
.,TRBJ2-1,TRBV19,.,TGTGCCAGCCCGGGACAAAAGCAGTTCTTC,CASPGQKQFF
.,TRBJ2-7,TRBV6-1,.,TGTGCCAGCAGTGAATTTACGGGGAGCTCCTACGAGCAGTACTTC,CASSEFTGSSYEQYF
TRBD2,TRBJ2-7,TRBV27,once,TGTGCCAGCAGTCCCTCCCTAGCGGATAGCTCCTACGAGCAGTACTTC,CASSPSLADSSYEQYF
.,TRBJ2-7,TRBV7-2,.,TGTGCCAGCAGTGGGATTGGCTACGAGCAGTACTTC,CASSGIGYEQYF
.,TRBJ1-1,TRBV7-6,.,TGTGCCAGCAGCTTAAACAGGGTGTACACTGAAGCTTTCTTT,CASSLNRVYTEAFF
.,TRBJ1-2,TRBV4-2,.,TGTGCCAGCAGCCAAGGGGTGGACGACTATGGCTACACCTTC,CASSQGVDDYGYTF
.,TRBJ1-1,TRBV2,.,TGTGCCAGCATAGAGGCCTACTATGAAGCTTTCTTT,CASIEAYYEAFF
.,TRBJ1-2,TRBV4-1,.,TGCGCCAGCAGCCAAGAATTATCCAGAACACTTAACTATGGCTACACCTTC,CASSQELSRTLNYGYTF
.,TRBJ2-7,TRBV4-3,.,TGCGCCAGCAGCCAAGAGGGGACCGCTCCTTACGAGCAGTACTTC,CASSQEGTAPYEQYF
.,TRBJ2-1,TRBV28,.,TGTGCCAGCAGTCCCAGGGTGGACAATGAGCAGTTCTTC,CASSPRVDNEQFF
TRBD2,TRBJ2-2,TRBV7-2,.,TGTGCCAGCAGCCAACTAGCGGGAAGGACCGGGGAGCTGTTTTTT,CASSQLAGRTGELFF
TRBD2,TRBJ2-7,TRBV7-8,.,TGTGCCAGCAGCCCCCCGGCAGCGGGAACCTACGAGCAGTACTTC,CASSPPAAGTYEQYF
.,TRBJ2-5,TRBV28,.,TGTGCCAGCAGTGGCGCGGAGCCTGGGCGGACCCAGTACTTC,CASSGAEPGRTQYF
TRBD1,TRBJ2-2,TRBV7-7,.,TGTGCTAGCAGCTTGGTGGGACAGGGCCTACCCTCCGACACCGGGGAGCTGTTTTTT,CASSLVGQGLPSDTGELFF
TRBD1,TRBJ2-2,TRBV7-9,.,TGTGCCAGCAGCACCGCGACAGGGCGGATCGGGGAGCTGTTTTTT,CASSTATGRIGELFF
.,TRBJ2-7,TRBV29-1,.,TGCAGCGTTGAATCCCAGGGCGAGCAGTACTTC,CSVESQGEQYF
TRBD2,TRBJ2-1,TRBV7-8,once,TGTGCCAGCAGCTTGGGGACTAGCGGGAGCCCCAATGAGCAGTTCTTC,CASSLGTSGSPNEQFF
.,TRBJ2-6,TRBV27,.,TGTGCCAGCAGCAAATCTGGGGCCAACGTCCTGACTTTC,CASSKSGANVLTF
.,TRBJ1-5,TRBV18,.,TGTGCCAGCTCACCTGAAAATCAGCCCCAGCATTTT,CASSPENQPQHF
.,TRBJ1-1,TRBV7-8,.,TGTGCCAGCAGCTTAGGCGGGCCTGGGGTGGTTGAAGCTTTCTTT,CASSLGGPGVVEAFF
.,TRBJ2-7,TRBV14,.,TGTGCCAGCAGCCAAGATAGCTACGAGCAGTACTTC,CASSQDSYEQYF
.,TRBJ2-1,TRBV10-3,few,TGTGCCATCAGTGACGGGGAGTGGGGGAATGAGCAGTTCTTC,CAISDGEWGNEQFF
.,TRBJ2-1,TRBV13,.,TGTGCCAGCAGCTTGGGCGGAACCCACAATGAGCAGTTCTTC,CASSLGGTHNEQFF
TRBD1,TRBJ1-3,TRBV29-1,.,TGCAGCGCAAGGACAGGGCCTGGAAACACCATATATTTT,CSARTGPGNTIYF
.,TRBJ2-3,TRBV7-9,.,TGTGCCAGCAGCTTATACGGGGGAAGCACAGATACGCAGTATTTT,CASSLYGGSTDTQYF
.,TRBJ2-7,TRBV27,.,TGTGCCAGCAGTTTGAAATTTACAGGAACGACAACGTTTTCCTACGAGCAGTACTTC,CASSLKFTGTTTFSYEQYF
.,TRBJ2-7,TRBV6-6,.,TGTGCCAGCAGTTACACCGGGGCCTACGAGCAGTACTTC,CASSYTGAYEQYF
.,TRBJ1-2,TRBV7-9,.,TGTGCCAGCAGCCACCTCGAGGGGTGGGGGTATGGCTACACCTTC,CASSHLEGWGYGYTF
TRBD2,TRBJ2-7,TRBV6-5,.,TGTGCCAGCAGTTACGCCGGGGGGGGCCTAAACGAGCAGTACTTC,CASSYAGGGLNEQYF